This entry lists 27 T cell receptor beta chains sequenced from one sample in a study of OX40 agonist ivuxolimab in advanced cancers. TCRdb keeps only in-frame clones here, not all; method: immunoSEQ multiplex PCR. This sample carries 55,000 to 90,000 clones, 75% to 85% of them seen once, and the ten largest clones take approximately 0.4%. Sequencing was performed on CD4+ or CD8+ T cells sorted from blood, taken in a trial of the OX40 agonist ivuxolimab. The origin of the receptors is an adult with an advanced solid tumor such as melanoma, head and neck, liver or kidney cancer.

The chain uses TRBV6-6 and TRBJ2-7, with 9 bases matching TRBD2. The CDR3 consists of 13 residues. Germline V lookup: CDR1 MNHNY, CDR2 SVGAGI (reference sequence). J gave up 2 bases and V 7 bases, and 3 bases lay outside the gene matches. The DNA of the CDR3 is TGTGCCAGCACGAGCGGGAGGCCCTACGAGCAGTACTTC. It yields the protein CASTSGRPYEQYF.

The V and J genes are TRBV19 and TRBJ2-5; D perhaps matches TRBD1 (6 bases). Germline lookup yields CDR1 LNHDA and CDR2 SQIVND (reference sequence). The germline V and J ends were trimmed by 6 bases and 0 bases, with 11 bases remaining between them. The length of the CDR3 is 14 residues. This CDR3 reads CASRAQGYQETQYF. CDR3 DNA: TGTGCCAGTAGGGCGCAGGGGTACCAAGAGACCCAGTACTTC. Using reference TRBV19 and TRBJ2-5 for the parts outside the CDR3, the full variable domain is DGGITQSPKYLFRKEGQNVTLSCEQNLNHDAMYWYRQDPGQGLRLIYYSQIVNDFQKGDIAEGYSVSREKKESFPLTVTSAQKNPTAFYLCASRAQGYQETQYFGPGTRLLVL.

The chain recombines TRBV27 with TRBJ2-3; possibly TRBD2 for D (6 bases). Trimming cost V 9 bases and J 5 bases, with 18 bases left between them. Germline CDR1 and CDR2: MNHEY and SMNVEV (reference sequence). The CDR3 covers 14 residues. The CDR3 loop is CASSWSRGIDTQYF. Here the CDR3 DNA reads TGTGCCAGTTCTTGGAGCCGGGGGATAGATACGCAGTATTTT.

The rearrangement links TRBV5-1 to TRBJ2-7; 9 bases line up with TRBD1. V lost 5 bases and J lost 6; bases outside the gene matches: 3. Germline CDR1 and CDR2: SGHRS and YFSETQ. This CDR3 region has 12 residues. Here the CDR3 DNA reads TGCGCCAGCAGAGAGACAGGGGGCGAGCAGTACTTC. Residues: CASRETGGEQYF.

CDR3 sequence reads: CSVDGRENWNEQFF. The CDR3 DNA follows: TGCAGCGTTGACGGCAGGGAAAATTGGAATGAGCAGTTCTTC. The chain uses TRBV29-1 and TRBJ2-1; weak D call: TRBD1 (5 bases). The CDR3 has 14 amino acids. Between the trimmed V and J ends, which lost 3 bases and 7 bases, there was a span of 16 bases. CDR1 and CDR2 from the germline V gene are SQVTM and ANQGSEA.

V usage is TRBV7-2 and J usage is TRBJ2-7; TRBD1 aligns across 9 bases. Germline V gene lookup returns CDR1 SGHTA and CDR2 FQGNSA. The CDR3 has 16 residues. J lost 3 bases, V lost 0 bases, and 6 bases had no gene match. The CDR3 sequence: CASSLARDRADYEQYV. CDR3 bases: TGTGCCAGCAGCTTAGCGCGGGACAGGGCGGACTACGAGCAGTACGTC.

The chain links TRBV5-1 to TRBJ1-2; tentatively, D is TRBD1 (6 bases). The V end lost 0 bases, the J end lost 7 bases, and 13 bases lay between the germline ends. CDR3 length: 14 amino acids. Germline CDR1 is SGHRS and CDR2 is YFSETQ. The CDR3 DNA is TGCGCCAGCAGCTTGGAAGGGGGGGTAGTTGGCTACACCTTC. Translation gives CASSLEGGVVGYTF.

The chain recombines TRBV19 with TRBJ2-3, with 7 positions matching TRBD1. CDR3 length equals 14 residues. Germline V gene sequence: CDR1 LNHDA, CDR2 SQIVND (reference sequence). Unmatched junction bases numbered 6, after V lost 7 bases and J lost 2 bases. CDR3 bases: TGTGCCAGTACCCGGGACAGATCCACAGATACGCAGTATTTT. Translation gives CASTRDRSTDTQYF. Drawing the rest from reference TRBV19 and TRBJ2-3, the complete variable domain is DGGITQSPKYLFRKEGQNVTLSCEQNLNHDAMYWYRQDPGQGLRLIYYSQIVNDFQKGDIAEGYSVSREKKESFPLTVTSAQKNPTAFYLCASTRDRSTDTQYFGPGTRLTVL.

This clone was recorded once. This chain joins TRBV2 and TRBJ2-7; D gene unclear. Trimming pared 7 bases from V and 1 base from J, leaving 8 bases between. From germline, CDR1 is SNHLY and CDR2 FYNNEI. CDR3 length equals 12 residues. This chain's CDR3 is CASIEQSYEQYF. The CDR3 region has the DNA TGTGCCAGCATAGAACAGTCCTACGAGCAGTACTTC.

The rearrangement uses TRBV4-3 and TRBJ2-5, with a possible D match to TRBD2 (5 bases). CDR3 length: 13 residues. The germline V gene has CDR1 LGHNA and CDR2 YSLEER. V lost 0 bases and J 4 bases, leaving 6 bases between the germline ends. CDR3 DNA: TGCGCCAGCAGCCAAGATCGGGGAGAGACCCAGTACTTC. It yields the protein CASSQDRGETQYF.

The V and J genes are TRBV2 and TRBJ1-3; D remains ambiguous. This CDR3 comprises 15 residues. V was trimmed by 6 bases and J by 1 base, leaving 13 bases between them. Germline values: CDR1 SNHLY, CDR2 FYNNEI. CDR3 protein: CASSTLPGSGNTIYF. The CDR3, as DNA: TGTGCCAGCAGCACCCTTCCCGGATCTGGAAACACCATATATTTT.

The rearrangement links TRBV7-8 to TRBJ1-1, with D tentatively TRBD1 (5 bases). V was trimmed by 3 bases and J by 1 base, leaving 12 bases between them. CDR3 size: 15 residues. Germline-derived CDR1 and CDR2 are SGHVS and FQNEAQ. The DNA of the CDR3 is TGTGCCAGCAGCTTTAGTCAGGGACCGAACACTGAAGCTTTCTTT. Its translation: CASSFSQGPNTEAFF.

The chain recombines TRBV18 with TRBJ1-5, with D hard to call. V was cut by 2 bases and J by 6 bases, with 8 bases left in between. Germline V CDR1 and CDR2: KGHSH, LQKENI. There are 13 residues in the CDR3. CDR3 loop: CASSPDGVQPQHF. CDR3 DNA: TGTGCCAGCTCACCAGACGGGGTTCAGCCCCAGCATTTT.

This chain connects TRBV30 to TRBJ2-3, with 9 bases identical to TRBD2. CDR3 size: 15 residues. Germline lookup yields CDR1 GTSNPN and CDR2 SVGIG (reference sequence). V gave up 4 bases and J gave up 1 base; unmatched junction bases: 6. In DNA form, the CDR3 reads TGTGCCTGGAAAGATTGGACTAGCGGCACAGATACGCAGTATTTT. Protein: CAWKDWTSGTDTQYF.

The chain is built from TRBV7-6 and TRBJ2-2, with D unclear. V shed 6 bases and J shed 3 bases, with 8 bases lying between them. This CDR3 region has 13 residues. Germline CDR1 reads SGHVS; CDR2 reads FNYEAQ. Here the CDR3 DNA reads TGTGCCAGCAGTTCCACAGACACCGGGGAGCTGTTTTTT. It is translated as CASSSTDTGELFF.

The rearrangement joins TRBV6-1 to TRBJ2-7; no reliable D call. This CDR3 has 12 amino acids. CDR1 and CDR2 from the germline V gene are MNHNS and SASEGT. V lost 9 bases to trimming and J lost 0 bases, with 9 bases between them. CDR3 region: CASWELSYEQYF. The DNA of the CDR3 is TGTGCCAGTTGGGAACTCTCCTACGAGCAGTACTTC.

The chain employs TRBV27 and TRBJ1-1; 9 positions agree with TRBD1. Germline values: CDR1 MNHEY, CDR2 SMNVEV (reference sequence). This CDR3 is built from 14 residues. The V and J ends lost 4 bases and 7 bases, in that order; junction bases with no gene match: 7. As DNA, the CDR3 is TGTGCCAGCAGTTCCCGGGACAGGGCATTTGAAGCTTTCTTT. As protein: CASSSRDRAFEAFF.

The chain links TRBV7-6 to TRBJ2-1, with TRBD2 identical over 7 bases. Losses at the gene ends were 5 bases for V and 4 bases for J; bases not matched to a gene: 8. CDR1 SGHVS and CDR2 FNYEAQ come from the germline V gene. This CDR3 region has 15 residues. The CDR3 nucleotides are TGTGCCAGCAGCCTGACGGGGGGAGGTTACAATGAGCAGTTCTTC. Translation: CASSLTGGGYNEQFF.

This chain connects TRBV28 to TRBJ2-2; no clear D gene. CDR3 length: 13 residues. Germline V gives CDR1 MDHEN, CDR2 SYDVKM. Trimming removed 3 bases from V and 2 bases from J, with 4 bases in between. CDR3 region: CASSLRNTGELFF. The CDR3 coding sequence is TGTGCCAGCAGTTTGAGAAACACCGGGGAGCTGTTTTTT.

The genes are TRBV7-2 and TRBJ2-1; D might be TRBD1 (5 bases). V shed 3 bases and J shed 9 bases, with 18 bases lying between them. This CDR3 region has 15 residues. The V gene's germline CDR1 is SGHTA and CDR2 FQGNSA. The CDR3 sequence: CASSFQGAGLVEQFF. CDR3 sequence (DNA): TGTGCCAGCAGCTTCCAGGGTGCTGGATTGGTTGAGCAGTTCTTC. Drawing the rest from reference TRBV7-2 and TRBJ2-1, the complete variable domain is GAGVSQSPSNKVTEKGKDVELRCDPISGHTALYWYRQSLGQGLEFLIYFQGNSAPDKSGLPSDRFSAERTGGSVSTLTIQRTQQEDSAVYLCASSFQGAGLVEQFFGPGTRLTVL.

The CDR3 here is CASSQARDTQYF. CDR3 nucleotide sequence: TGTGCCAGCAGTCAGGCCAGGGATACGCAGTATTTT. The rearrangement uses TRBV7-9 and TRBJ2-3; no definite D call. Germline V CDR1 and CDR2: SEHNR, FQNEAQ (reference sequence). The CDR3 loop spans 12 amino acids. Deletions cut 6 bases from V and 6 bases from J, with 10 bases between.

The chain recombines TRBV28 with TRBJ2-5; a weak D match, TRBD1 (7 bases). This CDR3 spans 18 amino acids. V lost 0 bases, J lost 4 bases, and 21 bases lay in between. The germline V gene encodes CDR1 MDHEN and CDR2 SYDVKM. The chain's CDR3 is CASSLWAIQGGKSETQYF. The CDR3 DNA reads TGTGCCAGCAGTTTATGGGCAATCCAGGGGGGAAAATCAGAGACCCAGTACTTC. Drawing the rest from reference TRBV28 and TRBJ2-5, the complete variable domain is DVKVTQSSRYLVKRTGEKVFLECVQDMDHENMFWYRQDPGLGLRLIYFSYDVKMKEKGDIPEGYSVSREKKERFSLILESASTNQTSMYLCASSLWAIQGGKSETQYFGPGTRLLVL.

V and J are TRBV2 and TRBJ2-7, with unresolved D. CDR1 SNHLY and CDR2 FYNNEI come from the germline V gene. CDR3 size: 11 residues. V was shortened by 7 bases and J by 2 bases, with 6 bases between the two germline ends. CDR3: CASTVAYEQYV. The CDR3 DNA sequence: TGTGCCAGCACAGTCGCCTACGAGCAGTACGTC.

The rearrangement uses TRBV29-1 and TRBJ1-2; TRBD1 might be the D (6 bases). This CDR3 is built from 15 residues. V lost 6 bases and J lost 3, with 20 bases in between. CDR1 is SQVTM and CDR2 is ANQGSEA in the germline V gene. CDR3 DNA sequence: TGCAGCGTGAGTGGTCCCAGGGGCATGGACTATGGCTACACCTTC. Its translation: CSVSGPRGMDYGYTF.

This chain joins TRBV5-6 and TRBJ1-3; D gene unclear. The germline V gene encodes CDR1 SGHDT and CDR2 YYEEEE. Trimming pared 2 bases from V and 0 bases from J, leaving 3 bases between. This CDR3 region has 13 residues. The CDR3 sequence: CASSFISGNTIYF. The DNA for the CDR3 is TGTGCCAGCAGCTTCATCTCTGGAAACACCATATATTTT.

This chain joins TRBV25-1 and TRBJ1-4, with D possibly being TRBD1 (6 bases). This CDR3 contains 14 residues. CDR1 MGHDK and CDR2 SYGVNS come from the germline V gene. Trimming took 8 bases from V and 7 from J, leaving 17 bases between them. CDR3 residues: CASGAQGRSEKLFF. The CDR3, as DNA: TGTGCCAGCGGTGCCCAGGGGCGGAGTGAAAAACTGTTTTTT.

V and J are TRBV6-5 and TRBJ2-5, with D hard to call. Germline lookup yields CDR1 MNHEY and CDR2 SVGAGI. The CDR3 consists of 15 residues. V lost 0 bases and J lost 5, with 13 bases in between. CDR3 DNA sequence: TGTGCCAGCAGTTACTCGGGTTTTAGTCTGGAGACCCAGTACTTC. Amino acids: CASSYSGFSLETQYF.